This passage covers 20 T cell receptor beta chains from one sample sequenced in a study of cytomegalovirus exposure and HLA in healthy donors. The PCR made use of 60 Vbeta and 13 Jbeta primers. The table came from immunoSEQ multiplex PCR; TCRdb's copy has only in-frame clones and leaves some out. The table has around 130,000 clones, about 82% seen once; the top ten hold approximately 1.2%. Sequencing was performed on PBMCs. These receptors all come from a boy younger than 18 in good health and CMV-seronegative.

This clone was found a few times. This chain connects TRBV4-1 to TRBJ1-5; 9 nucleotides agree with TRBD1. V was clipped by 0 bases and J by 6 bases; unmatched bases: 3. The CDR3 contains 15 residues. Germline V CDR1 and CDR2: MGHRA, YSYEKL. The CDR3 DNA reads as TGCGCCAGCAGCCAAGATACAGGGGGCGGTCAGCCCCAGCATTTT. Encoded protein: CASSQDTGGGQPQHF.

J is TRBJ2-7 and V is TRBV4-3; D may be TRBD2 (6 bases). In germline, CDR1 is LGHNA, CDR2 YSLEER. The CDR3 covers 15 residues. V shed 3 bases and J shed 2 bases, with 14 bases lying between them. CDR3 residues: CASSHLLGGPYEQYF. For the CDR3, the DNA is TGCGCCAGCAGCCACCTCTTGGGGGGACCCTACGAGCAGTACTTC.

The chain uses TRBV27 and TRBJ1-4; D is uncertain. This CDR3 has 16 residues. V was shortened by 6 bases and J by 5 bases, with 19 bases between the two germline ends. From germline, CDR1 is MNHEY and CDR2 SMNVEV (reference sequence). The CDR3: CASSGGGRFLNEKLFF. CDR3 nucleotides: TGTGCCAGCAGCGGCGGAGGGAGGTTCTTAAATGAAAAACTGTTTTTT.

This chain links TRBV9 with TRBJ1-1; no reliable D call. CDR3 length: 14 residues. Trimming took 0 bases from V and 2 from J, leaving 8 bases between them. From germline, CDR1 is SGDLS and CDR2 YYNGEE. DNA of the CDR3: TGTGCCAGCAGCGTAGGCGGTTCCAACACTGAAGCTTTCTTT. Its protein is CASSVGGSNTEAFF.

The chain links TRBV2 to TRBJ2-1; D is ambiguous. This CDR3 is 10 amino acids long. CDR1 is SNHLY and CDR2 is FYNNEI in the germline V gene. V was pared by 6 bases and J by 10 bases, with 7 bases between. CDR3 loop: CASRSNEQFF. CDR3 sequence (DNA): TGTGCCAGCAGGAGTAACGAGCAGTTCTTC.

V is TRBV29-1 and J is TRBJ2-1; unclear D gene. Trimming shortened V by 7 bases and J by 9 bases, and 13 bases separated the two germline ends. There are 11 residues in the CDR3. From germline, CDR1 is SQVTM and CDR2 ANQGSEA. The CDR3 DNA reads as TGCAGCGCCCATGAGGCACCTGAGCAGTTCTTC. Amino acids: CSAHEAPEQFF.

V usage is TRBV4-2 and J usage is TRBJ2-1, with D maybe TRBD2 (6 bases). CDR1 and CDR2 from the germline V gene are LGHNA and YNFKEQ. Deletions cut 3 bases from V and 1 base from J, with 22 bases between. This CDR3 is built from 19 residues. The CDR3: CASSQDWDWRIHSYNEQFF. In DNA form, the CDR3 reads TGTGCCAGCAGCCAGGACTGGGACTGGCGGATCCATTCCTACAATGAGCAGTTCTTC.

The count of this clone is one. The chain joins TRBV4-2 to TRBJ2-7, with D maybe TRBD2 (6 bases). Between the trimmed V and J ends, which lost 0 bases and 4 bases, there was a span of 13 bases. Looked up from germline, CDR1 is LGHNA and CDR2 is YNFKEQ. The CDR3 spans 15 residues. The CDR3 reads CASSQDLGGAYEQYF. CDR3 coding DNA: TGTGCCAGCAGCCAAGATCTCGGGGGAGCTTACGAGCAGTACTTC.

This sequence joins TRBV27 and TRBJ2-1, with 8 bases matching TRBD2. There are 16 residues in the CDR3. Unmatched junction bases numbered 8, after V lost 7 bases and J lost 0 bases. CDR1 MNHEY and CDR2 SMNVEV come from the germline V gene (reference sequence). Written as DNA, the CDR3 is TGTGCCAGCAACCAACTAGCGGCCAGCTCCTACAATGAGCAGTTCTTC. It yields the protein CASNQLAASSYNEQFF.

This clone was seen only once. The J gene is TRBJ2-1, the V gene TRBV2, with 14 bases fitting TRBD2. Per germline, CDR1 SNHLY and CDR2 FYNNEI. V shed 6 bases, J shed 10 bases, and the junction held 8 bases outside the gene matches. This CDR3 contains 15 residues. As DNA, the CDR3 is TGTGCCAGCAGCCCGACTAGCGGGAGGGCCGGGGAGCAGTTCTTC. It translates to CASSPTSGRAGEQFF.

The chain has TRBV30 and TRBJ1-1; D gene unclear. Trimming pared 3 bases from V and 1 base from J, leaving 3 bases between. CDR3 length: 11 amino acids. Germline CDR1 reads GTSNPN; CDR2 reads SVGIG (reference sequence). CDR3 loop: CAWSKNTEAFF. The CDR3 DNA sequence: TGTGCCTGGAGCAAGAACACTGAAGCTTTCTTT.

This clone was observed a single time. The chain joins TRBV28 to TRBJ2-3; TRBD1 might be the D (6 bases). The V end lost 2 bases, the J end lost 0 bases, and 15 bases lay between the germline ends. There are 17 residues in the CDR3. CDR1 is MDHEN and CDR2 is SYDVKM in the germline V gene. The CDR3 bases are TGTGCCAGCAGTTTAACGCTGGGGGCTTCTAGCACAGATACGCAGTATTTT. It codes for CASSLTLGASSTDTQYF.

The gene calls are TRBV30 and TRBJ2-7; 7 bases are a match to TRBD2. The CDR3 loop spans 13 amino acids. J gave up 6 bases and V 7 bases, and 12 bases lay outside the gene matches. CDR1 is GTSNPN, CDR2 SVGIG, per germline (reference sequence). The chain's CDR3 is CASQHGGSTEQYF. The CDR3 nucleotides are TGTGCCTCCCAACATGGCGGGAGCACCGAGCAGTACTTC. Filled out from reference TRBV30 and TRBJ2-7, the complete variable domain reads SQTIHQWPATLVQPVGSPLSLECTVEGTSNPNLYWYRQAAGRGLQLLFYSVGIGQISSEVPQNLSASRPQDRQFILSSKKLLLSDSGFYLCASQHGGSTEQYFGPGTRLTVT.

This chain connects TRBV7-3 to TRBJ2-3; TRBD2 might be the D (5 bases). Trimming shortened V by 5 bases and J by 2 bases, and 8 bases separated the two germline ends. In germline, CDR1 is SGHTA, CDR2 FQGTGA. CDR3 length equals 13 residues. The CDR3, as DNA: TGTGCCAGCAGCCCCCGGGACACAGATACGCAGTATTTT. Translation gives CASSPRDTDTQYF. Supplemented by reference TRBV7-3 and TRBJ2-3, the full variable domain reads GAGVSQTPSNKVTEKGKYVELRCDPISGHTALYWYRQSLGQGPEFLIYFQGTGAADDSGLPNDRFFAVRPEGSVSTLKIQRTERGDSAVYLCASSPRDTDTQYFGPGTRLTVL.

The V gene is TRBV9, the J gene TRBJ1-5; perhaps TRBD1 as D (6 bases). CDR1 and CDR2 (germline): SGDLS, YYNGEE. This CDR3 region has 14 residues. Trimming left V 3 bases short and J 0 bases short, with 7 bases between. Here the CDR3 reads CASSAGASNQPQHF. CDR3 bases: TGTGCCAGCAGCGCAGGGGCTAGCAATCAGCCCCAGCATTTT. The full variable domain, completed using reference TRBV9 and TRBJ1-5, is DSGVTQTPKHLITATGQRVTLRCSPRSGDLSVYWYQQSLDQGLQFLIQYYNGEERAKGNILERFSAQQFPDLHSELNLSSLELGDSALYFCASSAGASNQPQHFGDGTRLSIL.

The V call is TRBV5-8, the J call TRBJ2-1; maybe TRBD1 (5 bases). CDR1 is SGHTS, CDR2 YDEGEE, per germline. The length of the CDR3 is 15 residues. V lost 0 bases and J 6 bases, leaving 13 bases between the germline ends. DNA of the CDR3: TGTGCCAGCAGCTTGGTAGGGGTTAATGGCAATGAGCAGTTCTTC. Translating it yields CASSLVGVNGNEQFF.

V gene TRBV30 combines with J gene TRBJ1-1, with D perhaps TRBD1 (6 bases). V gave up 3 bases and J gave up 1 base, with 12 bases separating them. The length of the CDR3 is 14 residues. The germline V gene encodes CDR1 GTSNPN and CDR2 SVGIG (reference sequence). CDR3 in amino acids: CAWSPGHANTEAFF. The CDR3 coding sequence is TGTGCCTGGAGCCCGGGACATGCGAACACTGAAGCTTTCTTT. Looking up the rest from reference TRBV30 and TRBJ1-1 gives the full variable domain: SQTIHQWPATLVQPVGSPLSLECTVEGTSNPNLYWYRQAAGRGLQLLFYSVGIGQISSEVPQNLSASRPQDRQFILSSKKLLLSDSGFYLCAWSPGHANTEAFFGQGTRLTVV.

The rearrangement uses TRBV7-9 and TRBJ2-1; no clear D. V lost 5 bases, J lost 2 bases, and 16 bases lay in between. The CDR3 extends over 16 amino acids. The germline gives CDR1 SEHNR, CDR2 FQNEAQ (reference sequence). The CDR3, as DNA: TGTGCCAGCAGCCCAATCGGAGTGTCTACCTACAATGAGCAGTTCTTC. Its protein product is CASSPIGVSTYNEQFF.

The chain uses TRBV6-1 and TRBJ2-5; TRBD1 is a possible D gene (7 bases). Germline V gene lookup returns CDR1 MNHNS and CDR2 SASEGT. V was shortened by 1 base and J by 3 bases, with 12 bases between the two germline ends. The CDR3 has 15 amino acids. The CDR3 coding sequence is TGTGCCAGCAGTGAAGTGTCCAGGGGGGAAGAGACCCAGTACTTC. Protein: CASSEVSRGEETQYF.

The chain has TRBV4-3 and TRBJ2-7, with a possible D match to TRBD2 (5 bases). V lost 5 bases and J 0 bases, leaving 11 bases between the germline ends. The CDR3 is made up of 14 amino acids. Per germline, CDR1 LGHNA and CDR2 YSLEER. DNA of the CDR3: TGCGCCAGCAGCAGGACTGTGCGCTCCTACGAGCAGTACTTC. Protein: CASSRTVRSYEQYF.